This TCR beta chain was sequenced in a study of T cell responses to AZD1222 COVID-19 vaccine. Trimming shortened V by 2 bases and J by 3 bases, and 14 bases separated the two germline ends. The CDR3 totals 16 residues. CDR1 and CDR2 from the germline V gene are MDHEN and SYDVKM. TCRdb keeps only in-frame clones here, not all; method: immunoSEQ multiplex PCR. The sample records tens of thousands of clones, more than 75% being singletons. This TCR was recovered from an adult in good health. The sample consisted of peripheral blood, taken on day 0 of AZD1222 vaccination. This sequence joins TRBV28 and TRBJ1-5; D gene unclear. CDR3 in amino acids: CASSLGRALPNQPQHF. Here the CDR3 DNA reads TGTGCCAGCAGTTTAGGTAGGGCACTTCCCAATCAGCCCCAGCATTTT.